These 26 T cell receptor beta chains were sequenced from one sample in a study of shared clonotypes between healthy human individuals (TCRdb year 2020). Receptor libraries were prepared by the immunoSEQ multiplex PCR assay. Entries here come from immuneACCESS through TCRdb and include only in-frame sequences with V and J called. Some clones fail to appear in such tables; in the studies checked, an unresolved V gene covers under half of the shortfall, and the cause of the remainder is unknown. The sample table contains roughly 2,300,000 clones; only one count was recorded for roughly 92% of them. Jointly, the top ten make up 0.37% of the sample. Sequenced input: naive CD4+ T cells from PBMCs. The cell subset or site label, as the study defines it: CD45RA+ positively selected. All receptors come from a man in his late teens or twenties in good health. Some clones in this sample may be carry-over from other donors' samples.

The chain couples TRBV28 to TRBJ2-7; 14 bases match TRBD2. V was pared by 6 bases and J by 4 bases, with 5 bases of the junction left unmatched. The CDR3 spans 15 residues. Germline V gene data show CDR1 as MDHEN and CDR2 as SYDVKM. The chain's CDR3 is CASSRGLAGGYEQYF. DNA of the CDR3: TGTGCCAGCAGCCGAGGACTAGCGGGAGGTTACGAGCAGTACTTC. Drawing the rest from reference TRBV28 and TRBJ2-7, the complete variable domain is DVKVTQSSRYLVKRTGEKVFLECVQDMDHENMFWYRQDPGLGLRLIYFSYDVKMKEKGDIPEGYSVSREKKERFSLILESASTNQTSMYLCASSRGLAGGYEQYFGPGTRLTVT.

A few counts support this clone. V and J are TRBV30 and TRBJ1-1, with 8 bases that match TRBD1. V trimming: 7 bases; J trimming: 10 bases; junction bases outside the gene matches: 11. Per germline, CDR1 GTSNPN and CDR2 SVGIG (reference sequence). There are 12 residues in the CDR3. DNA for the CDR3: TGTGCCTCAACCCGGACAGGGAATATAGCTTTCTTT. Encoded protein: CASTRTGNIAFF.

The CDR3 region has the DNA TGCAGCGTTGACGGGGATTTACAGTTCTTC. As protein: CSVDGDLQFF. The gene calls are TRBV29-1 and TRBJ2-1; possible D gene TRBD2, 5 bases. This CDR3 is built from 10 residues. V dropped 3 bases and J dropped 13 bases, with 10 bases sitting between them. Per germline, CDR1 SQVTM and CDR2 ANQGSEA.

The CDR3 DNA is TGTGCCAGCAGCTTAGGACAGGGTGGGGACACTGAAGCTTTCTTT. Encoded protein: CASSLGQGGDTEAFF. The chain employs TRBV9 and TRBJ1-1; the match to TRBD1 covers 8 bases. CDR3 length: 15 amino acids. Germline lookup yields CDR1 SGDLS and CDR2 YYNGEE. Unmatched junction bases numbered 8, after V lost 4 bases and J lost 3 bases.

The J gene is TRBJ2-7, the V gene TRBV7-9; a weak D match, TRBD2 (5 bases). The ends were cut back, 0 bases at V and 3 bases at J, with 18 bases in the middle. The CDR3 is 17 residues long. CDR1 and CDR2 from the germline V gene are SEHNR and FQNEAQ (reference sequence). The CDR3 DNA sequence: TGTGCCAGCAGCTTAGCGCGGCCGGTCCCCGAGGGCTACGAGCAGTACTTC. Residues: CASSLARPVPEGYEQYF.

On this clone: Other DNA sequences of this sample code for an identical CDR3. The chain recombines TRBV9 with TRBJ2-7, with D possibly being TRBD1 or TRBD2 (5 bases each). The CDR3 contains 14 residues. V was trimmed by 0 bases and J by 3 bases, leaving 10 bases between them. Germline V gene lookup returns CDR1 SGDLS and CDR2 YYNGEE. CDR3: CASSVGQGDYEQYF. The CDR3 region has the DNA TGTGCCAGCAGCGTAGGGCAGGGAGACTACGAGCAGTACTTC.

On this clone itself: Other DNA sequences in this sample translate to the same CDR3. This chain connects TRBV7-2 to TRBJ2-7; 9 nucleotides match TRBD2. This CDR3 is 15 amino acids long. The germline gives CDR1 SGHTA, CDR2 FQGNSA. The V segment lost 5 bases and the J segment 0 bases; nucleotides outside the gene matches: 5. The DNA for the CDR3 is TGTGCCAGCAGCCTGACTAGCGGAAGCTCCTACGAGCAGTACTTC. Translation: CASSLTSGSSYEQYF.

The chain is built from TRBV28 and TRBJ2-7; D not certain. The ends were cut back, 6 bases at V and 3 bases at J, with 15 bases in the middle. The CDR3 runs to 14 residues. The germline V gene encodes CDR1 MDHEN and CDR2 SYDVKM. The DNA for the CDR3 is TGTGCCAGCAGGCTATCATATCAGTACTACGAGCAGTACTTC. It codes for CASRLSYQYYEQYF.

As to this clone: The sample contains more than one DNA sequence encoding this CDR3. The chain has TRBV30 and TRBJ1-2, with TRBD1 matching over 8 bases. CDR1 and CDR2 (germline): GTSNPN, SVGIG (reference sequence). CDR3 length equals 12 residues. The trim removed 4 bases at V and 2 bases at J, leaving 0 bases unmatched. The CDR3 is CAWTGGNYGYTF. DNA of the CDR3: TGTGCCTGGACAGGGGGCAACTATGGCTACACCTTC.

The chain is built from TRBV5-5 and TRBJ2-2, with TRBD2 identical over 9 bases. After removal of 2 bases from V and 7 bases from J, the junction contained 6 bases not matched to a gene. CDR1 is SGHKS and CDR2 is YYEKEE in the germline V gene (reference sequence). The CDR3 length is 15 residues. The CDR3 DNA sequence: TGTGCCAGCAGCTTCTTAGCGGGAGCGGGCGGGGAGCTGTTTTTT. Encoded protein: CASSFLAGAGGELFF.

The rearrangement joins TRBV5-4 to TRBJ1-1; D gene unclear. The CDR3 spans 13 residues. With 3 bases removed from V and 6 bases from J, the gap between germline ends came to 12 bases. The germline V gene encodes CDR1 SGHNT and CDR2 YYREEE (reference sequence). In DNA, the CDR3 is TGTGCCAGCAGCTCGACATTAGCCGCTGAAGCTTTCTTT. Its protein product is CASSSTLAAEAFF.

The table lists this clone with a few counts. The V gene is TRBV19, the J gene TRBJ1-5; D is perhaps TRBD1 (6 bases). The V gene lost 7 bases and the J gene lost 0 bases, with 13 bases spanning the gap. The CDR3 extends over 15 amino acids. The germline gives CDR1 LNHDA, CDR2 SQIVND (reference sequence). CDR3 nucleotides: TGTGCCAGTACCGCAGGGGCAGTTAGCAATCAGCCCCAGCATTTT. This gives the protein CASTAGAVSNQPQHF.

The chain employs TRBV9 and TRBJ1-1; D perhaps matches TRBD1 (5 bases). Per germline, CDR1 SGDLS and CDR2 YYNGEE. Trimming left V 4 bases short and J 5 bases short, with 15 bases between. The CDR3 extends over 14 amino acids. Written as DNA, the CDR3 is TGTGCCAGCAGCCTGACAGACCAAAGTACTGAAGCTTTCTTT. This gives the protein CASSLTDQSTEAFF.

The rearrangement joins TRBV10-3 to TRBJ1-1; D remains ambiguous. V lost 8 bases and J 4 bases, leaving 11 bases between the germline ends. Germline V CDR1 and CDR2: ENHRY, SYGVKD. The CDR3 is 12 residues long. This CDR3 reads CAIGGKGTEAFF. CDR3 nucleotides: TGTGCCATCGGAGGGAAAGGCACTGAAGCTTTCTTT.

V is TRBV5-1 and J is TRBJ2-1; no clear D. V lost 1 base to trimming and J lost 9 bases, with 14 bases between them. Germline lookup yields CDR1 SGHRS and CDR2 YFSETQ. The CDR3 has 14 residues. CDR3 sequence reads: CASSLITGVGEQFF. CDR3 DNA sequence: TGCGCCAGCAGCTTGATAACCGGAGTGGGTGAGCAGTTCTTC.

The chain joins TRBV28 to TRBJ2-7, with TRBD1 matching over 7 bases. J gave up 7 bases and V 5 bases, and 8 bases lay outside the gene matches. This CDR3 spans 13 amino acids. Germline V lookup: CDR1 MDHEN, CDR2 SYDVKM. The CDR3 DNA is TGTGCCAGCAGTAGGACGGACAGGAATGAGCAGTACTTC. Amino acids: CASSRTDRNEQYF. The complete variable domain, with remaining parts taken from reference TRBV28 and TRBJ2-7, reads DVKVTQSSRYLVKRTGEKVFLECVQDMDHENMFWYRQDPGLGLRLIYFSYDVKMKEKGDIPEGYSVSREKKERFSLILESASTNQTSMYLCASSRTDRNEQYFGPGTRLTVT.

In the case of this clone: Different DNA sequences within this sample yield the same CDR3. The rearrangement uses TRBV2 and TRBJ1-6; unclear D gene. This CDR3 contains 15 residues. V was clipped by 3 bases and J by 0 bases, with 6 bases between them. The V gene's germline CDR1 is SNHLY and CDR2 FYNNEI. The CDR3 DNA reads TGTGCCAGCAGTGAGAGAAGCTCCTATAATTCACCCCTCCACTTT. This gives the protein CASSERSSYNSPLHF.

The chain recombines TRBV5-8 with TRBJ1-2; no definite D call. This CDR3 is 15 amino acids long. The ends were cut back, 4 bases at V and 0 bases at J, with 13 bases in the middle. Germline CDR1 is SGHTS and CDR2 is YDEGEE. CDR3 residues: CASSRGRGANYGYTF. The DNA of the CDR3 is TGTGCCAGCAGCCGTGGACGGGGAGCTAACTATGGCTACACCTTC.

The chain links TRBV6-1 to TRBJ2-2; D not resolved. V dropped 2 bases and J dropped 7 bases, with 11 bases sitting between them. This CDR3 is 14 amino acids long. CDR1 MNHNS and CDR2 SASEGT come from the germline V gene. The CDR3 spells CASSELGRYGELFF. CDR3 DNA sequence: TGTGCCAGCAGTGAACTCGGCAGATACGGGGAGCTGTTTTTT.

Concerning this clone itself: Within the sample, other DNA sequences also encode this same CDR3. The V and J genes are TRBV18 and TRBJ2-5; perhaps D is TRBD1 or TRBD2 (5 bases each). With 3 bases removed from V and 4 bases from J, the gap between germline ends came to 12 bases. The CDR3 consists of 14 residues. Germline loops: CDR1 KGHSH, CDR2 LQKENI. The CDR3 coding sequence is TGTGCCAGCTCACCTCCCCCGGGGCGAGAGACCCAGTACTTC. It specifies CASSPPPGRETQYF.

This clone was found a few times. The chain is built from TRBV28 and TRBJ1-2, with a weak D call TRBD1 (6 bases). V gave up 4 bases and J gave up 8 bases, with 11 bases separating them. The germline V gene has CDR1 MDHEN and CDR2 SYDVKM. The CDR3 runs to 12 residues. CDR3 DNA sequence: TGTGCCAGCAGTTCATACAGGGAGGGCTACACCTTC. Translation: CASSSYREGYTF.

Written as DNA, the CDR3 is TGTGCCAGCAGTTACTCCCCGGACAGGGGGCTCTATGGCTACACCTTC. Amino acids: CASSYSPDRGLYGYTF. V usage is TRBV6-6 and J usage is TRBJ1-2; 11 bases align to TRBD1. Germline assignment: CDR1 MNHNY and CDR2 SVGAGI (reference sequence). CDR3 length: 16 amino acids. V lost 0 bases, J lost 4 bases, and 4 bases stayed unmatched.

The V gene is TRBV7-7, the J gene TRBJ2-1, with D possibly being TRBD2 (5 bases). Per the germline V gene, CDR1 is SSHAT and CDR2 is FNYEAQ (reference sequence). This CDR3 contains 17 residues. V was shortened by 0 bases and J by 10 bases, with 22 bases between the two germline ends. This CDR3 is CASSLAGGLAGLEEQFF. CDR3 coding DNA: TGTGCCAGCAGCTTAGCCGGTGGGCTAGCCGGATTGGAGGAGCAGTTCTTC. The variable domain in full, completed from reference TRBV7-7 and TRBJ2-1, reads GAGVSQSPRYKVTKRGQDVTLRCDPISSHATLYWYQQALGQGPEFLTYFNYEAQPDKSGLPSDRFSAERPEGSISTLTIQRTEQRDSAMYRCASSLAGGLAGLEEQFFGPGTRLTVL.

The V gene is TRBV4-1, the J gene TRBJ2-7; weak D call: TRBD2 (5 bases). V shed 1 base and J shed 3 bases, with 10 bases lying between them. Germline V gene sequence: CDR1 MGHRA, CDR2 YSYEKL. This CDR3 is 14 amino acids long. In DNA form, the CDR3 reads TGCGCCAGCAGCCAAGTTCCTAGCTACTACGAGCAGTACTTC. It translates to CASSQVPSYYEQYF.

V and J are TRBV6-5 and TRBJ2-7; 8 bases fit TRBD1. There are 15 residues in the CDR3. Trimming removed 0 bases from V and 3 bases from J; junction bases left unmatched: 4. The germline V gene encodes CDR1 MNHEY and CDR2 SVGAGI. CDR3 DNA sequence: TGTGCCAGCAGTTACTCGAACAGGGGGTTCTACGAGCAGTACTTC. This sequence encodes CASSYSNRGFYEQYF.

The chain links TRBV7-6 to TRBJ2-7; 7 nucleotides align to TRBD2. The CDR3 extends over 16 amino acids. V was clipped by 3 bases and J by 2 bases; unmatched bases: 10. Germline loops: CDR1 SGHVS, CDR2 FNYEAQ. CDR3 DNA: TGTGCCAGCAGCTTGGGAGCGGGAAAGGGCGCCTACGAGCAGTACTTC. This translates into CASSLGAGKGAYEQYF. The full variable domain, completed using reference TRBV7-6 and TRBJ2-7, is GAGVSQSPRYKVTKRGQDVALRCDPISGHVSLYWYRQALGQGPEFLTYFNYEAQQDKSGLPNDRFSAERPEGSISTLTIQRTEQRDSAMYRCASSLGAGKGAYEQYFGPGTRLTVT.